This T cell receptor beta chain was observed in a study of cytomegalovirus exposure and HLA in healthy donors. Study results and limitations: Certain indistinguishable V segments, among them TRBV6-2 and TRBV6-3, were excluded.

A note on this clone: Antigen unknown. Germline and junction disagree at one end, which may indicate a read error.

Vbeta (60) and Jbeta (13) primers were used in the PCR. The repertoire was sequenced with immunoSEQ multiplex PCR; TCRdb's copy has only in-frame clones and lacks some. The repertoire includes some 150,000 clones, roughly 75% of them detected once, and about 2.2% sits in the top ten. The CDR3 runs to 15 residues. From germline, CDR1 is SSHAT and CDR2 FNYEAQ (reference sequence). Sequencing input: PBMCs. This receptor was obtained from a man aged 25-45 years in good health and CMV-seronegative. The rearrangement joins TRBV7-7 to TRBJ2-3; possible D gene TRBD2, 7 bases. CDR3: CASSLTRGPKDTQYF. DNA of the CDR3: TGTGCTAGCAGCTTAACGCGGGGGCCTAAGGATACGCAGTATTTT.